These 9 T cell receptor beta chains originate from one sample sequenced in a study of neurological immune-mediated disorders. TCRdb used MiXCR to reprocess the 5' RACE reads, holding one entry per CDR3 protein. The top ten clones hold approximately 5.4% of a sample with about 39,000 distinct CDR3 sequences, less than 9% of them seen once. The sample was CD4+ T cells from blood. The receptors come from a man aged 50-59 years in good health.

This clonotype came up many times. The rearrangement links TRBV19 to TRBJ2-7, with 13 bases lining up with TRBD2. This CDR3 is built from 15 residues. The germline gives CDR1 LNHDA, CDR2 SQIVND (reference sequence). The J segment lost 3 bases and the V segment lost 8 bases, leaving 7 bases of the junction unmatched. CDR3 in DNA: TGTGCCAGTTCCCCCTGGACTAGCGGGAGCTACGAGCAGTACTTC. The encoded protein is CASSPWTSGSYEQYF.

This clonotype was seen at least ten times. The V gene is TRBV3-1, the J gene TRBJ2-5; D may correspond to TRBD1 or TRBD2 (5 bases each). The germline V gene encodes CDR1 LGHDT and CDR2 YNNKEL (reference sequence). The ends were cut back, 3 bases at V and 4 bases at J, with 9 bases in the middle. This CDR3 is 13 amino acids long. CDR3 nucleotides: TGTGCCAGCAGCCACCGTGGGGGAGAGACCCAGTACTTC. Amino acid sequence: CASSHRGGETQYF.

This chain uses TRBV28 with TRBJ2-7; 7 bases are a match to TRBD2. V lost 3 bases to trimming and J lost 0 bases; unmatched junction nucleotides: 14. The CDR3 loop spans 18 amino acids. Germline loops: CDR1 MDHEN, CDR2 SYDVKM. CDR3 sequence (DNA): TGTGCCAGCAGTTTTGGGGCTAGCGGCGTCTACTACTCCTACGAGCAGTACTTC. Translation: CASSFGASGVYYSYEQYF.

This clonotype appeared many times. The DNA for the CDR3 is TGCAGAACCGGGACTAGCATCAATGAGCAGTTCTTC. Residues: CRTGTSINEQFF. V is TRBV20-1 and J is TRBJ2-1; TRBD2 matches at 9 bases. CDR3 length: 12 residues. Germline CDR1 DFQATT, CDR2 SNEGSKA (reference sequence).

This clonotype showed up many times. V is TRBV20-1 and J is TRBJ1-5; D unresolved. CDR3 size: 14 residues. Trimming pared 2 bases from V and 4 bases from J, leaving 12 bases between. Germline CDR1 and CDR2: DFQATT and SNEGSKA (reference sequence). The CDR3 is CSARLGGSNQPQHF. The CDR3 DNA follows: TGCAGTGCTAGATTGGGAGGATCTAATCAGCCCCAGCATTTT.

This clonotype was seen at least ten times. In DNA, the CDR3 is TGTGCCAGCAGCTTACTTCCCACAGATACGCAGTATTTT. Translated, it gives CASSLLPTDTQYF. This chain connects TRBV7-2 to TRBJ2-3, with no clear D. CDR3 size: 13 residues. Deletions cut 2 bases from V and 2 bases from J, with 5 bases between. CDR1 is SGHTA and CDR2 is FQGNSA in the germline V gene.

This clonotype showed up just a few times. The CDR3 DNA reads TGTGCCAGCAGCCAAGACAACAGGGAAGAGACCCAGTACTTC. Amino acid sequence: CASSQDNREETQYF. The J gene is TRBJ2-5, the V gene TRBV5-4; tentative D call: TRBD1 (6 bases). Trimming shortened V by 4 bases and J by 3 bases, and 13 bases separated the two germline ends. Germline loops: CDR1 SGHNT, CDR2 YYREEE (reference sequence). The CDR3 is 14 amino acids.

This clonotype came up many times. This chain joins TRBV7-6 and TRBJ2-3, with 7 nucleotides matching TRBD2. CDR1 is SGHVS, CDR2 FNYEAQ, per germline. Germline trimming cut 4 bases from V and 0 bases from J; bases unmatched to any gene: 4. The CDR3 is 15 residues long. The chain's CDR3 is CASSYDGRSTDTQYF. The CDR3 nucleotides are TGTGCCAGCAGCTATGACGGGAGGAGCACAGATACGCAGTATTTT.

This clonotype was counted many times. The chain is built from TRBV10-3 and TRBJ2-7; 11 positions match TRBD2. Germline V gene sequence: CDR1 ENHRY, CDR2 SYGVKD. Trimming removed 5 bases from V and 7 bases from J; junction bases left unmatched: 7. The CDR3 length is 14 residues. The CDR3 DNA is TGTGCCATCAGTTTAGCGGGAGGGCCAGGGGAGCAGTACTTC. It encodes CAISLAGGPGEQYF.